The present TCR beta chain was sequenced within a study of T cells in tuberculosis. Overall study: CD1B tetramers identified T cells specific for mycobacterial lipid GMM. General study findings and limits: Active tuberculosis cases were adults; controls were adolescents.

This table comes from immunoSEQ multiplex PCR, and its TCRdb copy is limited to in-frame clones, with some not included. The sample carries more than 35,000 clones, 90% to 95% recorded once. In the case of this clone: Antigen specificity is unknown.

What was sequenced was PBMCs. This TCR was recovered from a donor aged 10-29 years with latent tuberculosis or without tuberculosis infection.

CDR3 DNA: TGTGCCAGCAGTGTGTGGAACAGGAACTATGGCTACACCTTC. Translating gives CASSVWNRNYGYTF. The chain is built from TRBV6-1 and TRBJ1-2, with D maybe TRBD1 (5 bases). The germline V gene has CDR1 MNHNS and CDR2 SASEGT. With 4 bases removed from V and 2 bases from J, the gap between germline ends came to 11 bases. The CDR3 is 14 amino acids.